What follows describes a single T cell receptor beta chain. As a fraction of the sample, this clonotype is medium-sized (0.01 to 0.1%). Its antigen is unknown. Base qualities were left out, and no much larger clone turns up one base away. This entry comes from a study of spatial heterogeneity in lung cancer (dated by TCRdb to the late 2010s). Regarding the complete study: More beta-chain than alpha-chain transcripts were consistently detected, likely reflecting higher beta-chain transcript abundance. In tumor regions, TCR transcript counts showed a strong correlation with a T cell transcriptional module score from matched bulk RNA-seq. In the raw uncorrected reads, each unique combination of TCR and UMI appeared more than ten times on average. In non-small cell lung cancer, the study quantitatively compared TCR alpha and beta repertoires across several tumor regions, matched nontumor lung, and blood. Nonsynonymous mutation counts, determined by whole-exome sequencing of tumor tissue, were related to features of the TCR repertoire. Both alpha and beta chains were TCR-sequenced in samples taken at surgery, namely 220 tumor regions, around 64 matched nontumor lung samples and 56 PBMC samples.

The research as a whole found: Confirming at a functional level the hypothesis that regional TCRs recognize regional mutations was considered to require additional single-cell paired TCR alpha and beta sequencing. The count of ubiquitous expanded TCRs correlated with the count of ubiquitous nonsynonymous mutations, and the count of regional expanded TCRs correlated with the count of regional nonsynonymous mutations. Estimated TCR-seq coverage of tumor T cells was only 5.5% to 7% for alpha chains and about 12% for beta chains. The tumor nonsynonymous mutation count correlated with the number of expanded alpha and beta TCRs within the tumor.

The library relied on 5' RACE. Sequencing instrument: NextSeq 500. To allow correction of PCR and sequencing errors, the TCR library protocol tagged every TCR cDNA molecule with a unique molecular identifier. Concerning the study's data processing: TCR identification, UMI-based error correction and CDR3 extraction were all carried out with Decombinator tools. Expanded TCRs were defined as those above a frequency of 2 per 1,000, corresponding to the top 1% of the tumor frequency distribution. Expanded tumor TCRs were classed as regional if statistically deemed absent (corrected P<0.05) from at least one tumor region, otherwise ubiquitous. Renyi diversity was calculated using the R vegan package after each repertoire was subsampled 100 times to 5,000 TCRs. CDR3 similarity networks were constructed using string-kernel similarity of amino acid triplets, with links drawn between CDR3s whose pairwise similarity was above 0.82. TCRdb cleaned the public reads at Q25 with fastp, built clones with MiXCR and kept in-frame beta chains. Identical CDR3 protein sequences are pooled into one entry, listed with their most common genes and DNA. TCRdb, not the original authors, processed these V and J calls. The table for this sample lists 4,000 to 5,000 distinct CDR3 sequences; 12% of them were counted only once. In total, the top ten clones hold around 26% of the sample.

This specimen's time point label, per the study, means: sample taken at primary tumor resection. Samples were obtained from about 75 patients with early-stage, untreated non-small cell lung cancer from the lung TRACERx cohort. Without any cell sorting, TCR sequencing was performed on whole RNA extracted either from tumor and nontumor lung tissue or from cryopreserved PBMC samples. Only patients for whom sufficient RNA was available from at least two tumor regions were selected for TCR sequencing. Before selection, tumor and adjacent nontumor lung specimens were reviewed by a lung pathologist. The germline V gene encodes CDR1 MDHEN and CDR2 SYDVKM. V is cut back by 4 bases and J by 6 bases, with 5 bases in the junction unmatched. The CDR3, cysteine through phenylalanine, is 14 amino acids long. Only the CDR3 DNA is retained, 42 bases long and in frame from the first base.

This receptor was taken from a male donor with early-stage non-small cell lung cancer. The input for sequencing was lung tumor tissue, taken at surgery. This sequence uses TRBV28 and TRBJ2-7; 11 central nucleotides agree with TRBD1. The CDR3 region has the sequence CASSYGQGAFEQYF. The base sequence is TGTGCCAGCAGTTACGGACAGGGGGCCTTCGAGCAGTACTTC.